A few counts support the clone carrying this T cell receptor beta chain. No antigen is known for it. Sequencing libraries for TCR beta were prepared with iRepertoire HTBI primers and Arm-PCR of CDR3 regions. Each CDR3 protein gets one entry after TCRdb re-called the multiplex PCR reads with MiXCR. This table has roughly 560,000 distinct CDR3 sequences, about 15% appearing once. The data stem from a study of regulatory T cells in long-lasting Graves disease. The CDR3 has 15 amino acids. Germline CDR1 is MNHEY and CDR2 is SVGEGT. Between the trimmed V and J ends, which lost 8 bases and 7 bases, there was a span of 21 bases. Time point noted: newly diagnosed GD, antithyroid drugs for less than 3 months. The TCR library was made from RNA extracted from PBMCs. Study-wide results and caveats: Patients whose Graves' disease persisted exhibited lower TCR diversity than those newly diagnosed. Favored gene segments in persistent disease were TRBV28, TRBJ1-2 and TRBJ2-5.

The same sample was also studied in work on T cells in Graves' hyperthyroidism and ophthalmopathy. This second report adds: Reasons for excluding patients were uncontrolled infection, other autoimmune disease, pregnancy or lactation. First-round RT-PCR targeting the TCR CDR3 was performed with the HTBI primer set.

The V gene is TRBV6-2 or TRBV6-3, the J gene TRBJ1-5; D might be TRBD1 (6 bases). The clonotype originates from a woman aged 35-65 years with Graves disease. Sequencing was performed on peripheral blood mononuclear cells (PBMCs), taken at new diagnosis, from a patient treated with antithyroid drugs. The CDR3 sequence is CASRSRQGGYQPQHF. In nucleotides, the CDR3 is TGTGCCAGCCGCTCGCGACAAGGGGGGTACCAGCCCCAGCATTTT.